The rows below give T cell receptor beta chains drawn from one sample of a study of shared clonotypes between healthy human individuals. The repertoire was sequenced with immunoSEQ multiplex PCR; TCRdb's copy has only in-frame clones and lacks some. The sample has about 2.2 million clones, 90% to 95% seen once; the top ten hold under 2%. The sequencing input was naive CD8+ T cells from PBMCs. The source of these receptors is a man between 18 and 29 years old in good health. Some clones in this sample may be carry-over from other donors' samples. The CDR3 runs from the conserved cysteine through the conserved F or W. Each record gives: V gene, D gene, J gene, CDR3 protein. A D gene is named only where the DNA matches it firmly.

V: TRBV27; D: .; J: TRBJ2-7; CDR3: CASSLSYAYEQYF
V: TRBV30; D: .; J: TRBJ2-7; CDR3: CASVDTTYEQYF
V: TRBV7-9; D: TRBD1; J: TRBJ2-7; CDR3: CASSRRTGSYEQYF
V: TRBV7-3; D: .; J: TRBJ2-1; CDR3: CASSPLLGAKGYNEQFF
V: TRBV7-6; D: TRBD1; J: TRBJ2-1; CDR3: CASSSSTGGGNEQFF
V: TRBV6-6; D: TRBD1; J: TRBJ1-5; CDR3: CASSLQGNQPQHF
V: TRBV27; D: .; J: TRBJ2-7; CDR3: CASSADGAPYEQYF
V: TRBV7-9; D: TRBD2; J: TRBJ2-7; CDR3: CASSSSGLAGGEQYF
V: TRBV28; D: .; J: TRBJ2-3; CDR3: CASKTVREGSTDTQYF
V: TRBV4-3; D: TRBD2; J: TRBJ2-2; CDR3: CASSLAGDNTGELFF
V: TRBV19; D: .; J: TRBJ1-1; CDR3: CASRETGPMNTEAFF
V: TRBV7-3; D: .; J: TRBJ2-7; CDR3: CASSPAGASYEQYF
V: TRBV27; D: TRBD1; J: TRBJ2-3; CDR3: CASSLRTGSATQYF
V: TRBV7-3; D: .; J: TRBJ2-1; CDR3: CASSLYETGFKGQFF
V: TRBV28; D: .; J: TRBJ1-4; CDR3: CASSLGLGKLFF
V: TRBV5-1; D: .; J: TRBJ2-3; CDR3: CASSVGQGRAWADTQYF
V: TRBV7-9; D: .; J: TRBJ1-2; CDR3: CASSLAGVYGYTF
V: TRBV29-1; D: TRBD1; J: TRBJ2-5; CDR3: CSARGQGGQETQYF
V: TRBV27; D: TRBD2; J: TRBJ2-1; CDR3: CASGTSANNEQFF
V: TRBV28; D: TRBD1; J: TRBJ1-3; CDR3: CASSLLARGLGNTIYF
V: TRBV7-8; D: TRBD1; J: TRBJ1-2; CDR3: CASSPGQLYGYTF
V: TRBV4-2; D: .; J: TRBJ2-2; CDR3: CASSQAGPLIPGELFF
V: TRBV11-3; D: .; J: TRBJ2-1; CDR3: CASSIRQSSYNEQFF
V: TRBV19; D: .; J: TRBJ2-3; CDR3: CASSTRTGTQYF
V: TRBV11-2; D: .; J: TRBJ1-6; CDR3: CASSRLTAQSPLHF
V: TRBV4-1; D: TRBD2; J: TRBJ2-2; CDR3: CASSQRTSLQNTGELFF
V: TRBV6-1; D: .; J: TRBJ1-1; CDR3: CASSEFLGGWATEAFF
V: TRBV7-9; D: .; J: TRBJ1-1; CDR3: CASSATGTREAFF
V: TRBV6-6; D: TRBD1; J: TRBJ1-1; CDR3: CASSSGTGWFDTEAFF
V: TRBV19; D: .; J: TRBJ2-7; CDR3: CASSQSYEQYF
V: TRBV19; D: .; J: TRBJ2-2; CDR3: CASSRRERAGELFF
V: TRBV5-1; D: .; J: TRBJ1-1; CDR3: CASSLWVDSTEAFF
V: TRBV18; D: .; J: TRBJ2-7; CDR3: CASSPEKARSYEQYF
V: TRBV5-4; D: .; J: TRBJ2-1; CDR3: CASSFSYNEQFF
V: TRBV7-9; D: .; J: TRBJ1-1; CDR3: CASGERGVPEAFF
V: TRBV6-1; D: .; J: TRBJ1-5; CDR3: CASSQWDLSNQPQHF
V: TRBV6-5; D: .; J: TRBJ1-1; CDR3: CASSYRQPNTEAFF
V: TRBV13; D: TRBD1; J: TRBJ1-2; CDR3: CASSAGTGGEGYTF
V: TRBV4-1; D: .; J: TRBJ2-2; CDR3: CASSQLGLQNTGELFF
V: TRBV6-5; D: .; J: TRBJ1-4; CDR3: CASSYGGSEKLFF
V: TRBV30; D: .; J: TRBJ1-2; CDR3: CAWSPLEQLYGYTF
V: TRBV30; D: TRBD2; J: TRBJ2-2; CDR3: CAWSFPRGAGGSGGELFF
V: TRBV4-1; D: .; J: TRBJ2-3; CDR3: CASSQDPWGAGQYF
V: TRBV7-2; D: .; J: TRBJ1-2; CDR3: CASSLYDGYTF
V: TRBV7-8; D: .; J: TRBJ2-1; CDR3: CASSLDWNNEQFF
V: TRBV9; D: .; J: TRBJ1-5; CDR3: CASSGGQGNQPQHF
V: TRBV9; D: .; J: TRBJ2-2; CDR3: CASTTPGIGELFF
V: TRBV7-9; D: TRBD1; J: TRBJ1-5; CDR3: CASRPGTGLPHF